One TCR beta chain is described in this entry. Its antigen is not known. Use of 60 Vbeta and 13 Jbeta primers characterized the PCR. Only in-frame clones appear in the TCRdb table, and some are missing; sequencing was by immunoSEQ multiplex PCR. Altogether about 130,000 clones are present, around 63% being singletons, with the ten largest covering under 2%. This sample is part of a study of cytomegalovirus exposure and HLA in healthy donors. Overall study context: Approximately 170 million T cells yielded around 120 million unique TCR beta sequences in earlier analysis.

Each donor was healthy, and each was a bone marrow donor. Points from the study as a whole: Common viral pathogens seemed, in a later analysis, to connect with several of the most significant clusters. Through in vitro validation, a few CMV-associated chains were shown to be specific for CMV antigens.

The CDR3 spans 15 residues. V shed 3 bases, J shed 6 bases, and the junction held 11 bases outside the gene matches. Germline loops: CDR1 SGHTA, CDR2 FQGTGA. The clonotype comes from a human donor in good health. V is TRBV7-3 and J is TRBJ2-7, with 7 nucleotides matching TRBD1. Sequencing was done on a sample of PBMCs. CDR3 nucleotides: TGTGCCAGCAGCTTGACCGAGACAGGGCCCGCCGAGCAGTACTTC. It translates to CASSLTETGPAEQYF.